Below, 13 T cell receptor beta chains from the same sample are listed, as sequenced in a study of blood T cells in healthy people across ages. Primed by a sample-barcoded 5' primer and a J-beta primer mix, a second PCR proceeded for about 6 to 12 cycles. From the 5' RACE reads, TCRdb called clonotypes with MiXCR, one entry per CDR3 protein. The sample shows about 800,000 distinct CDR3 sequences, around a quarter of them seen only once. The same data also contributed to another study, on T cells of mothers and their children.

Sequencing was done on a sample of blood. The receptors were sampled from a boy between 5 and 17 years old in good health.

This chain links TRBV28 with TRBJ2-5; D is perhaps TRBD2 (6 bases). Trimming removed 7 bases at V and 5 bases at J, with 20 bases between. Germline assignment: CDR1 MDHEN and CDR2 SYDVKM. The CDR3 is made up of 15 amino acids. The DNA of the CDR3 is TGTGCCAGCACCCCCGAGTCAAGGGGAGGCGAGACCCAGTACTTC. Translation gives CASTPESRGGETQYF.

The rearrangement links TRBV29-1 to TRBJ1-2; D is undetermined. Per the germline V gene, CDR1 is SQVTM and CDR2 is ANQGSEA. The V end lost 4 bases, the J end lost 4 bases, and 10 bases lay between the germline ends. This CDR3 comprises 12 residues. CDR3 bases: TGCAGCGTTGGTGCGGGCCCCTATGGCTACACCTTC. Translating gives CSVGAGPYGYTF.

This clonotype was detected ten times or more. The V and J genes are TRBV9 and TRBJ2-5; D uncertain. The CDR3 loop spans 15 amino acids. Germline V gives CDR1 SGDLS, CDR2 YYNGEE. The germline V and J ends were trimmed by 0 bases and 5 bases, with 14 bases remaining between them. The CDR3 loop reads CASSVAAGKGETQYF. The CDR3 DNA sequence: TGTGCCAGCAGCGTAGCGGCAGGCAAAGGCGAGACCCAGTACTTC.

This clonotype has just a few counts. The chain links TRBV4-3 to TRBJ1-4; D unresolved. Per the germline V gene, CDR1 is LGHNA and CDR2 is YSLEER. There are 15 residues in the CDR3. Trimming stripped 4 bases from V and 8 bases from J, with 17 bases between. For the CDR3, the DNA is TGCGCCAGCAGCCGAGGCGGGGAGGGTGAGGAAAAACTGTTTTTT. Translation: CASSRGGEGEEKLFF.

This clonotype was seen a handful of times. CDR3: CATAQKMTVSVSYNSPLHF. The CDR3 DNA reads TGTGCCACAGCTCAAAAGATGACAGTTTCGGTGTCCTATAATTCACCCCTCCACTTT. V and J are TRBV7-8 and TRBJ1-6, with a possible D match to TRBD1 (5 bases). The CDR3 extends over 19 amino acids. The germline V and J ends were trimmed by 10 bases and 1 base, with 26 bases remaining between them. Germline V gene data show CDR1 as SGHVS and CDR2 as FQNEAQ.

V usage is TRBV27 and J usage is TRBJ1-6; D is possibly TRBD1 (5 bases). CDR1 and CDR2 from the germline V gene are MNHEY and SMNVEV (reference sequence). The CDR3 is made up of 14 amino acids. Deletions cut 6 bases from V and 10 bases from J, with 16 bases between. CDR3 bases: TGTGCCAGCAGCTACAGGAATGGTAACTCACCCCTCCACTTT. It translates to CASSYRNGNSPLHF.

The V call is TRBV6-2 or TRBV6-3, the J call TRBJ1-1; weak D call: TRBD1 (5 bases). CDR1 is MNHEY and CDR2 is SVGEGT in the germline V gene. CDR3 size: 14 residues. Trimming pared 6 bases from V and 4 bases from J, leaving 15 bases between. CDR3 DNA: TGTGCCAGCAGGAGGGACGCACTGAGCACTGAAGCTTTCTTT. Encoded protein: CASRRDALSTEAFF.

This CDR3 is CASSLGASGSLETQYF. The CDR3 DNA reads TGCGCCAGCAGCTTGGGTGCTAGCGGATCGTTAGAGACCCAGTACTTC. This chain links TRBV5-1 with TRBJ2-5; TRBD2 matches at 7 bases. The CDR3 runs to 16 residues. The trim removed 0 bases at V and 4 bases at J, leaving 9 bases unmatched. CDR1 and CDR2 (germline): SGHRS, YFSETQ.

There are a few counts of this clonotype. This CDR3 reads CSVVRTSGYEQYF. In nucleotides, the CDR3 is TGCAGCGTTGTTCGGACTAGCGGCTACGAGCAGTACTTC. The V and J genes are TRBV29-1 and TRBJ2-7; 10 bases line up with TRBD2. V lost 4 bases and J lost 3; bases outside the gene matches: 3. This CDR3 spans 13 amino acids. Germline-derived CDR1 and CDR2 are SQVTM and ANQGSEA.

Ten or more counts support this clonotype. The chain joins TRBV28 to TRBJ2-3; perhaps TRBD2 as D (5 bases). CDR3 size: 15 residues. Germline CDR1 MDHEN, CDR2 SYDVKM. Trimming took off 8 bases at V and 3 bases at J, with 18 bases between the two ends. The CDR3 loop is CASSWESQGTDTQYF. Here the CDR3 DNA reads TGTGCCAGCTCCTGGGAGAGTCAAGGGACAGATACGCAGTATTTT.

The rearrangement uses TRBV5-1 and TRBJ1-2; the D gene is possibly TRBD1 (5 bases). The CDR3 consists of 14 residues. Germline assignment: CDR1 SGHRS and CDR2 YFSETQ. Trimming removed 0 bases at V and 4 bases at J, with 10 bases between. The CDR3 region is CASSLARESYGYTF. CDR3 sequence (DNA): TGCGCCAGCAGCTTGGCCAGGGAGAGCTATGGCTACACCTTC.

This clonotype has only a few counts. This chain connects TRBV7-9 to TRBJ2-5; D might be TRBD1 (6 bases). The J call could be wrong; TRBJ2-7 is a better fit for the DNA end. The CDR3 length is 13 residues. Germline CDR1 SEHNR, CDR2 FQNEAQ (reference sequence). The CDR3 sequence is CASSASGAHEQYF. CDR3 DNA sequence: TGTGCCAGCAGCGCTTCAGGGGCCCACGAGCAGTACTTC.

The CDR3, as DNA: TGCGCCAGCAGGAGGACCGTTATGGCCGGGGAGCTGTTTTTT. Encoded protein: CASRRTVMAGELFF. This sequence joins TRBV4-3 and TRBJ2-2; no definite D call. There are 14 residues in the CDR3. Per germline, CDR1 LGHNA and CDR2 YSLEER. V gave up 6 bases and J gave up 6 bases, with 14 bases separating them.